These 4 T cell receptor beta chains were sequenced from one sample in a study of T cells after yellow fever vaccination. TCRdb analysed the 5' RACE reads with MiXCR anew, one entry per CDR3 protein. Of about 350,000 distinct CDR3 sequences listed, around 10% are singletons. This sample comprised PBMCs, obtained on the day of the first yellow fever vaccination. These receptors all come from a man between 18 and 35 years old who received the YFV17D yellow fever vaccine.

This clonotype has only a few counts. The rearrangement uses TRBV5-6 and TRBJ2-3; D perhaps matches TRBD1 (6 bases). CDR1 and CDR2 from the germline V gene are SGHDT and YYEEEE. The length of the CDR3 is 15 residues. Trimming took 2 bases from V and 6 from J, leaving 16 bases between them. The CDR3 DNA reads TGTGCCAGCAGCTTCGGGCAGGGGTATCGGGATACGCAGTATTTT. Its translation is CASSFGQGYRDTQYF.

The chain combines TRBV7-2 with TRBJ1-1; possible D gene TRBD1, 5 bases. The germline CDR1 and CDR2 sequences are SGHTA and FQGNSA. Trimming took off 8 bases at V and 0 bases at J, with 13 bases between the two ends. The CDR3 is made up of 14 amino acids. The CDR3 loop reads CASHRGRMNTEAFF. The CDR3 DNA is TGTGCCAGCCACCGGGGACGCATGAACACTGAAGCTTTCTTT. The full variable domain, its missing parts supplied by reference TRBV7-2 and TRBJ1-1, is GAGVSQSPSNKVTEKGKDVELRCDPISGHTALYWYRQSLGQGLEFLIYFQGNSAPDKSGLPSDRFSAERTGGSVSTLTIQRTQQEDSAVYLCASHRGRMNTEAFFGQGTRLTVV.

This clonotype appeared a few times. The chain carries TRBV14 and TRBJ2-1, with a tentative D call TRBD1 (6 bases). The CDR3 sequence is 14 residues long. The V and J ends lost 1 base and 5 bases respectively, with 9 bases between them. Germline loops: CDR1 SGHDN, CDR2 FVKESK. The CDR3 reads CASSQGGHHNEQFF. In nucleotides, the CDR3 is TGTGCCAGCAGCCAAGGGGGGCACCACAATGAGCAGTTCTTC.

This clonotype came up a few times. This sequence joins TRBV6-1 and TRBJ1-6, with 8 bases aligning to TRBD1. From germline, CDR1 is MNHNS and CDR2 SASEGT. The CDR3 has 14 residues. J gave up 10 bases and V 6 bases, and 8 bases lay outside the gene matches. The CDR3 sequence is CASSQDRDGSPLHF. The CDR3 nucleotides read TGTGCCAGCAGCCAGGACAGGGATGGGTCACCCCTCCACTTT.